One T cell receptor (beta chain) is described in this entry. What it binds is not known. This entry is derived from a study of cytomegalovirus exposure and HLA in healthy donors. Study findings and constraints: The majority of TCR sequences were rare, yet some public TCRs appeared in many donors. It was about 150 TCR beta chains that were listed as cytomegalovirus-associated. In vitro assays verified that a few CMV-associated chains recognized CMV antigens specifically. Cytomegalovirus status was reportedly diagnosed by the classifier with high sensitivity and specificity.

The table came from immunoSEQ multiplex PCR; TCRdb's copy has only in-frame clones and leaves some out. The sample gives 60,000 to 85,000 clones, approximately 93% of which show up once; around 1.5% is in the top ten. This CDR3 has 19 residues. The TCR was taken from a man aged 18 to 30 in good health and CMV-seropositive. Sequencing was done on a sample of PBMCs. The V call is TRBV21-1, the J call TRBJ2-7; TRBD2, the D gene given by the table, was not confirmed from the DNA. TRBV21-1 is a recognized pseudogene. As DNA, the CDR3 is TGTGCCAGCAGCGCGACTAGCGGGAGGACCTACCCCCTCTCCTACGAGCAGTACTTC. Protein sequence: CASSATSGRTYPLSYEQYF.